This is a list of T cell receptor beta chains from one sample in a study of control samples from healthy donors and cancer patients. TCRdb's copy holds only in-frame clones and misses some; the assay was immunoSEQ multiplex PCR. The sample contains over 60,000 clones, around nine tenths of which appear only once. Material: PBMCs. These TCRs come from a woman in her sixties or seventies with head and neck cancer. CDR3s include the opening cysteine and the closing phenylalanine or tryptophan. D genes are given only for firm matches. Clone size is not always given. Where it is, it says once, few, many or a class for expanded clones.

TRBV18	NA	TRBJ2-7	TRBD2	13	TGTGCCAGCTCCCGGACTAGCGTTGGCGAGCAGTACTTC	CASSRTSVGEQYF
TRBV6-6	NA	TRBJ2-1	TRBD2	16	TGTGCCAGCAGTTACTCAAGCGGGAGTTCCTACAATGAGCAGTTCTTC	CASSYSSGSSYNEQFF
TRBV18	NA	TRBJ2-5	TRBD2	15	TGTGCCAGCTCAACAAGCGGGAGATCCCAAGAGACCCAGTACTTC	CASSTSGRSQETQYF
TRBV5-6	NA	TRBJ2-1	TRBD1	15	TGTGCCAGCAGCCGAAGACAGGGACCTTACAATGAGCAGTTCTTC	CASSRRQGPYNEQFF
TRBV7-2	once	TRBJ2-7	NA	15	TGTGCCAGCACTCCAGATGGACTACTTGGATACGAGCAGTACTTC	CASTPDGLLGYEQYF
TRBV18	NA	TRBJ2-2	TRBD1	18	TGTGCCAGCTCCCACGGATACCCGAGACAGGGCGACACCGGGGAGCTGTTTTTT	CASSHGYPRQGDTGELFF
TRBV6-4	NA	TRBJ2-1	TRBD2	15	TGTGCCAGCAGTGTAAGCGGGAGTCACGGCAATGAGCAGTTCTTC	CASSVSGSHGNEQFF
TRBV27	NA	TRBJ2-7	NA	13	TGTGCCAGCAGTTTTTACGGATCCTACGAGCAGTACTTC	CASSFYGSYEQYF
TRBV7-6	NA	TRBJ2-7	TRBD1	17	TGTGCCAGCAGCTTAGGCCGAGCGGGACAGGGTGGCTACGAGCAGTACTTC	CASSLGRAGQGGYEQYF
TRBV7-2	NA	TRBJ2-1	NA	14	TGTGCCAGCAGCTTTGGACAGCAAATCAATGAGCAGTTCTTC	CASSFGQQINEQFF
TRBV5-1	few	TRBJ2-5	TRBD1	14	TGCGCCAGCAGCTTCCAGGGGGCAGAAGAGACCCAGTACTTC	CASSFQGAEETQYF
TRBV19	NA	TRBJ2-3	TRBD2	15	TGTGCCAGTAGTTTGAGGACTAGCGGCGGAGATACGCAGTATTTT	CASSLRTSGGDTQYF
TRBV7-8	NA	TRBJ1-4	NA	18	TGTGCCAGCAGCTTGGTCAGGGCGAGCCGAGCACCAAATGAAAAACTGTTTTTT	CASSLVRASRAPNEKLFF
TRBV27	NA	TRBJ2-4	NA	17	TGTGCCAGCAGTTTATCGGGTCGGGGGTTGGGCAAAAACATTCAGTACTTC	CASSLSGRGLGKNIQYF
TRBV6-2/TRBV6-3	once	TRBJ2-2	TRBD1	15	TGTGCCAGCAGTCCCGGACAGGGGAACACCGGGGAGCTGTTTTTT	CASSPGQGNTGELFF
TRBV19	NA	TRBJ2-2	NA	13	TGTGCCAGCACAGAACTGAACACCGGGGAGCTGTTTTTT	CASTELNTGELFF
TRBV2	few	TRBJ2-3	NA	12	TGTGCCAGCGGACAGAGCACAGATACGCAGTATTTT	CASGQSTDTQYF
TRBV7-9	NA	TRBJ2-1	NA	13	TGTGCCAGCAGCTTAGTCTCTGGCGATGAGCAGTTCTTC	CASSLVSGDEQFF
TRBV25-1	NA	TRBJ2-3	NA	16	TGTGCCAGCAGTGACATCTTTTCCCCCAATACAGATACGCAGTATTTT	CASSDIFSPNTDTQYF
TRBV24-1	NA	TRBJ1-5	NA	13	TGTGCCACCAGCGGGGGGGGGAATCAGCCCCAGCATTTT	CATSGGGNQPQHF
TRBV19	NA	TRBJ1-1	NA	13	TGTGCCAGTAGTTCTACGGGAGACACTGAAGCTTTCTTT	CASSSTGDTEAFF
TRBV5-1	NA	TRBJ2-7	TRBD2	17	TGCGCCAGCAGGGAGCGGGAGCGGGAGAGTATCCGCTACGAGCAGTACTTC	CASRERERESIRYEQYF
TRBV11-2	NA	TRBJ2-2	NA	14	TGTGCCGGCAGCCGGGGACAGAACACCGGGGAGCTGTTTTTT	CAGSRGQNTGELFF
TRBV4-1	once	TRBJ2-7	NA	12	TGCGCCAGCAGCCAAGTTCGGGGGGAGCAGTACTTC	CASSQVRGEQYF
TRBV6-2/TRBV6-3	NA	TRBJ2-6	NA	15	TGTGCCAGCAGCCCGCAGGGTACTGGGGCCAACGTCCTGACTTTC	CASSPQGTGANVLTF
TRBV6-5	NA	TRBJ2-2	NA	13	TGTGCCAGCAGCCCCGAGTACACCGGGGAGCTGTTTTTT	CASSPEYTGELFF
TRBV7-2	NA	TRBJ1-3	NA	14	TGTGCCAGCAGCGGCTCTCAACCTGGAAACACCATATATTTT	CASSGSQPGNTIYF
TRBV12-3/TRBV12-4	NA	TRBJ1-1	NA	13	TGTGCCAGCAGCTGGAACGGGAACACTGAAGCTTTCTTT	CASSWNGNTEAFF
TRBV5-4	NA	TRBJ1-2	TRBD1	16	TGTGCCAGCAGCTTGAGAAGGTCCGGACAGGGGTATGGCTACACCTTC	CASSLRRSGQGYGYTF
TRBV6-5	NA	TRBJ2-7	NA	14	TGTGCCAGCCAGTTAACAGGGTCGTCGTACGAGCAGTACTTC	CASQLTGSSYEQYF
TRBV7-9	NA	TRBJ2-7	NA	12	TGTGCCAGCAGCTTCAGCTCCTACGAGCAGTACTTC	CASSFSSYEQYF
TRBV19	NA	TRBJ1-1	NA	13	TGTGCCAGTATGGGGGCGGAGAACACTGAAGCTTTCTTT	CASMGAENTEAFF
TRBV6-5	NA	TRBJ2-1	NA	10	TGTGCCAGCAGCGCGAATGAGCAGTTCTTC	CASSANEQFF
TRBV12-3/TRBV12-4	NA	TRBJ2-5	NA	13	TGTGCCAGCAGTTTAGGGGTCCAAGAGACCCAGTACTTC	CASSLGVQETQYF
TRBV24-1	NA	TRBJ2-1	NA	12	TGTGCCACCAGTGGGGCCTACAATGAGCAGTTCTTC	CATSGAYNEQFF
TRBV10-3	NA	TRBJ2-7	TRBD1	15	TGTGCCATCAGTGACTCACAGGGGTTAACCTACGAGCAGTACTTC	CAISDSQGLTYEQYF
TRBV14	NA	TRBJ1-1	TRBD1	15	TGTGCCAGCAGAGATTCCGGGACAGAGAACACTGAAGCTTTCTTT	CASRDSGTENTEAFF
TRBV3-1/TRBV3-2	once	TRBJ2-5	NA	15	TGTGCCAGCAGCCAAGATCAGCAGTATCAAGAGACCCAGTACTTC	CASSQDQQYQETQYF
TRBV29-1	NA	TRBJ2-7	NA	12	TGCAGCGTTCGTACAGGGCCTTACGAGCAGTACTTC	CSVRTGPYEQYF
TRBV3-1/TRBV3-2	NA	TRBJ1-4	TRBD1	17	TGTGCCAGCAGTCCCGGGACAGGGGATTCAACTAATGAAAAACTGTTTTTT	CASSPGTGDSTNEKLFF
TRBV11-2	few	TRBJ2-7	NA	14	TGTGCCAGCACCTCTTTCATTCCCTCCTACGAGCAGTACTTC	CASTSFIPSYEQYF
TRBV6-5	NA	TRBJ2-7	TRBD1	14	TGTGCCAGCAGCCGGACAGGGGGTCCCTACGAGCAGTACTTC	CASSRTGGPYEQYF
TRBV6-5	NA	TRBJ2-7	NA	15	TGTGCCAGCAGTTTGGAGGCAGGGGTACCAAGTTGGCAGTACTTC	CASSLEAGVPSWQYF
TRBV5-8	NA	TRBJ1-5	NA	13	TGTGCCAGCAGCTTTGGGACTTATCAGCCCCAGCATTTT	CASSFGTYQPQHF
TRBV7-2	NA	TRBJ2-7	TRBD2	17	TGTGCCAGCAGACCCACCTTCGGGACTAGCGGGACCTACGAGCAGTACTTC	CASRPTFGTSGTYEQYF
TRBV7-2	few	TRBJ2-2	NA	16	TGTGCCAGCAGCTTAGTAGTTGTGGTAGGGGCCGGGGAGCTGTTTTTT	CASSLVVVVGAGELFF
TRBV2	NA	TRBJ2-1	TRBD1	14	TGTGCCAGCAGGGGGACAGGGGGCTTTAGTGAGCAGTTCTTC	CASRGTGGFSEQFF
TRBV18	NA	TRBJ1-5	NA	17	TGTGCCAGCTCGCCCGCGTTCTTGGGCTATAGCAATCAGCCCCAGCATTTT	CASSPAFLGYSNQPQHF
TRBV29-1	NA	TRBJ2-5	NA	12	TGCAGCGTTGGGGGAACAGGAGAGACCCAGTACTTC	CSVGGTGETQYF
TRBV20-1	NA	TRBJ2-7	NA	13	TGCAGTGCTAGTAACAGCGGCTCCTACGAGCAGTACTTC	CSASNSGSYEQYF
TRBV24-1	NA	TRBJ2-1	TRBD1	15	TGTGCCACCAGTCCCGCCACAGGGGGATACAATGAGCAGTTCTTC	CATSPATGGYNEQFF
TRBV14	NA	TRBJ2-7	NA	15	TGTGCCAGCAGCCAAGATCCGGAAAGTTCCTACGAGCAGTACTTC	CASSQDPESSYEQYF
TRBV2	NA	TRBJ2-4	TRBD2	14	TGTGCCAGCCGGTCTAGCGGGAGGGTTTACATTCAGTACTTC	CASRSSGRVYIQYF
TRBV5-4	once	TRBJ1-2	NA	14	TGTGCCAGCAGCTTGACCATGGGAGACTATGGCTACACCTTC	CASSLTMGDYGYTF